This T cell receptor (beta chain) originates from a study of vaccination and CD4 T cells after COVID-19. Study-level background: Post-COVID draws followed diagnosis by a median about 100 days (range 35 to 161).

The Oncomine TCR Beta short-read assay was applied to DNA of cultured CD4+ T cells. TCRdb called the PCR reads again in MiXCR, with one record for every CDR3 protein. The sample holds a few thousand distinct CDR3 sequences; 14% are singletons and the top ten take roughly 15%. The germline V gene encodes CDR1 SGHDN and CDR2 FVKESK. The CDR3 consists of 15 residues. V shed 1 base and J shed 2 bases, with 9 bases lying between them. Treatment given: roughly nine-day PBMC culture with coronavirus spike peptide pools or control peptides (ViraFEST assay). A few counts support this clonotype. The antigen is unknown.

Sequenced input: CD4+ T cells from blood, cultured in vitro. V is TRBV14 and J is TRBJ2-1; D is ambiguous. This TCR was sampled from a human donor who had recovered from COVID-19. The CDR3 is CASSQGQVPYNEQFF. The CDR3 DNA sequence: TGTGCCAGCAGCCAAGGGCAGGTACCCTACAATGAGCAGTTCTTC.